Each of the 2 T cell receptor beta chains below was sequenced from the same sample in a study of T cells after yellow fever vaccination. A single record per CDR3 protein comes from TCRdb applying MiXCR to the 5' RACE reads. The data contain roughly 300,000 distinct CDR3 sequences, 6.5% to 8.5% of them singletons. The material was PBMCs, obtained roughly seven weeks after the first yellow fever vaccination. Every receptor here comes from a man younger than 35 who received the YFV17D yellow fever vaccine.

This clonotype was seen a few times. V gene TRBV6-2 or TRBV6-3 combines with J gene TRBJ2-2; 9 bases line up with TRBD1. Germline values: CDR1 MNHEY, CDR2 SVGEGT. The CDR3 contains 14 residues. J gave up 7 bases and V 8 bases, and 8 bases lay outside the gene matches. CDR3 residues: CASGDRAKVGELFF. The CDR3 coding sequence is TGTGCCAGCGGGGACAGGGCCAAGGTCGGGGAGCTGTTTTTT.

This clonotype was observed a handful of times. The genes are TRBV7-9 and TRBJ2-1, with D unresolved. This CDR3 contains 12 residues. V lost 5 bases and J 6 bases, leaving 8 bases between the germline ends. CDR1 SEHNR and CDR2 FQNEAQ come from the germline V gene (reference sequence). CDR3 sequence reads: CASSRWLNEQFF. In nucleotides, the CDR3 is TGTGCCAGCAGCCGGTGGCTCAATGAGCAGTTCTTC.